This T cell receptor (beta chain) originates from a study of T cells after yellow fever vaccination. Overall study findings and caveats: Abundant clonotypes from the bulk population could have been carried over as contaminants into FACS-sorted repertoires.

TCRdb redid the calling of the 5' RACE reads with MiXCR, one entry per CDR3 protein. Of some 300,000 distinct CDR3 sequences listed, about 8.3% are singletons. Concerning this clonotype: Its specificity is not known.

The germline gives CDR1 SGHRS, CDR2 YFSETQ. The V segment lost 4 bases and the J segment 3 bases; nucleotides outside the gene matches: 7. This CDR3 region has 16 residues. The V gene is TRBV5-1, the J gene TRBJ2-6; 7 nucleotides line up with TRBD1. The sequence derives from a man between 18 and 35 years old who received the YFV17D yellow fever vaccine. Sequencing used PBMCs, obtained around 45 days after the first yellow fever vaccination. Here the CDR3 DNA reads TGCGCCAGCAGCCCTACAGGGGATATTGGGGCCAACGTCCTGACTTTC. This codes for CASSPTGDIGANVLTF.